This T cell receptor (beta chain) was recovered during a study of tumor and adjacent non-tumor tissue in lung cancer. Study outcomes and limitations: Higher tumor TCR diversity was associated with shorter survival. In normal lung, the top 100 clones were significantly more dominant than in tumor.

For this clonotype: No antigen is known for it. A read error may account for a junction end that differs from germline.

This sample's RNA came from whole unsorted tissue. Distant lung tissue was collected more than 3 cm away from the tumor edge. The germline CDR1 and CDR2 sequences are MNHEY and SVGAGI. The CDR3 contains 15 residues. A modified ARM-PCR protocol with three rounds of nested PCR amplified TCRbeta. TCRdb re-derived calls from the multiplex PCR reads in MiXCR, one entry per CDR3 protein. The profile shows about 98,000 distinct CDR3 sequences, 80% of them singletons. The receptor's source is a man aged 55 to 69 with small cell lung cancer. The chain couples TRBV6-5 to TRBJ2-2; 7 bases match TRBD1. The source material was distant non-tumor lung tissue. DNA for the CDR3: TGTGTCAGCAGTTATGAGAATCAGGGGGCCGGGGAGCTGTTTTTT. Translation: CVSSYENQGAGELFF.